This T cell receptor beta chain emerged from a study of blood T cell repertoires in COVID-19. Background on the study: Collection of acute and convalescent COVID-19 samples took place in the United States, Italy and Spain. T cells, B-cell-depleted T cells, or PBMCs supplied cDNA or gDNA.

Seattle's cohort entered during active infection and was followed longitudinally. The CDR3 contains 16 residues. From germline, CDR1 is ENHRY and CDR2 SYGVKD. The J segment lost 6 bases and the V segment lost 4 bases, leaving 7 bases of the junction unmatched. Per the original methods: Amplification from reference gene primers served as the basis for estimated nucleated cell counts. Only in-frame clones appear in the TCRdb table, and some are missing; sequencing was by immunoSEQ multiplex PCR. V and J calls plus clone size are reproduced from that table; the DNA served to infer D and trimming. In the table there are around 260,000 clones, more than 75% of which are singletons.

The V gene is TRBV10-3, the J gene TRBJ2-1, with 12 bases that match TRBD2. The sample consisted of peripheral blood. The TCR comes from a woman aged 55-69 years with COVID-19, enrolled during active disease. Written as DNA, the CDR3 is TGTGCCATCAGTGTGACTAGCGGGAGCTTAGCCAATGAGCAGTTCTTC. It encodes CAISVTSGSLANEQFF.